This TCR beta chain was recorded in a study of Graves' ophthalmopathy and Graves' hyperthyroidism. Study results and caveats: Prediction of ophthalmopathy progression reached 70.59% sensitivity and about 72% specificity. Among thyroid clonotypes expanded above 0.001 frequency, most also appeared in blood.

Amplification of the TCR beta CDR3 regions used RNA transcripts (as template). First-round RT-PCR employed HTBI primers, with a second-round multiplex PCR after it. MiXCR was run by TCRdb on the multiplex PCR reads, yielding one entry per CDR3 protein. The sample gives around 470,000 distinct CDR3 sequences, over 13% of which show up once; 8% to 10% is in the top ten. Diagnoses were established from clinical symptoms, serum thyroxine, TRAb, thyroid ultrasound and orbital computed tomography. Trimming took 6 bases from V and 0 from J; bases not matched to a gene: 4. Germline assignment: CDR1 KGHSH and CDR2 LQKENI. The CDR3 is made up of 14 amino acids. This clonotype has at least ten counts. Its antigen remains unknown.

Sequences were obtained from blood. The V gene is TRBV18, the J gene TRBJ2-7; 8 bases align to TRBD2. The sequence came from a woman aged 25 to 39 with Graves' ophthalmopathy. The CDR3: CASSERGHSYEQYF. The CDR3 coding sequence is TGTGCCAGCTCGGAGCGGGGGCACTCCTACGAGCAGTACTTC.